This entry is about one TCR beta chain. No antigen is known for it. Clones were read by immunoSEQ multiplex PCR, and TCRdb kept only the in-frame ones, dropping some. The data show about 46,000 clones, about 77% seen once. This record comes from a study of radiotherapy plus CTLA-4 blockade in lung cancer. Points from the study as a whole: Radiotherapy was combined with ipilimumab, and tumor-derived TCR clones then expanded in blood. Early clone dynamics of blood T cells, plus interferon-beta, reportedly predicted response best.

The receptor's source is a human donor with non-small cell lung cancer whose response to radiotherapy plus ipilimumab could not be evaluated. The sample was peripheral blood, taken from a patient treated with radiotherapy plus ipilimumab.

The CDR3 spells CASRISAGSYEQYF. The CDR3, as DNA: TGTGCCAGCAGAATTTCAGCGGGCTCCTACGAGCAGTACTTC. The V call is TRBV2, the J call TRBJ2-5; maybe TRBD2 (6 bases). TRBJ2-7 explains the end of the DNA better; the J call may be wrong. Looked up from germline, CDR1 is SNHLY and CDR2 is FYNNEI. The CDR3 contains 14 residues.